These 31 T cell receptor beta chains were sequenced from one sample in a study of blood T cell repertoires in COVID-19. TCRdb's copy holds only in-frame clones and misses some; the assay was immunoSEQ multiplex PCR. Of 150,000 to 200,000 clones in the sample, around 80% were seen once. The sequencing input was PBMCs or T cells enriched from blood (not recorded which). These receptors were obtained from a man between 65 and 85 years old who had been exposed to COVID-19.

The rearrangement joins TRBV29-1 to TRBJ1-4; D possibly corresponds to TRBD1 (5 bases). This CDR3 contains 13 residues. V lost 7 bases, J lost 8 bases, and 17 bases lay in between. Per germline, CDR1 SQVTM and CDR2 ANQGSEA. For the CDR3, the DNA is TGCAGCGCCGCGGGACGGCTTGAAGAAAAACTGTTTTTT. It codes for CSAAGRLEEKLFF.

This chain joins TRBV28 and TRBJ1-4; TRBD1 aligns across 8 bases. Trimming cost V 4 bases and J 4 bases; bases outside gene matches: 8. Germline assignment: CDR1 MDHEN and CDR2 SYDVKM. The CDR3 is made up of 16 amino acids. Here the CDR3 DNA reads TGTGCCAGCAGTTCATCGACAGGGGCGGGTAATGAAAAACTGTTTTTT. This sequence encodes CASSSSTGAGNEKLFF.

The chain recombines TRBV11-2 with TRBJ1-2, with no clear D. This CDR3 contains 14 residues. Trimming cost V 0 bases and J 4 bases, with 9 bases left between them. Germline V CDR1 and CDR2: SGHAT, FQNNGV. The CDR3 here is CASSLDSGFYGYTF. Here the CDR3 DNA reads TGTGCCAGCAGCTTAGATAGCGGGTTCTATGGCTACACCTTC. Full variable domain (missing parts from reference TRBV11-2 and TRBJ1-2): EAGVAQSPRYKIIEKRQSVAFWCNPISGHATLYWYQQILGQGPKLLIQFQNNGVVDDSQLPKDRFSAERLKGVDSTLKIQPAKLEDSAVYLCASSLDSGFYGYTFGSGTRLTVV.

The genes are TRBV9 and TRBJ1-6, with TRBD1 matching over 12 bases. V lost 3 bases to trimming and J lost 10 bases; unmatched junction nucleotides: 5. The CDR3 is 15 amino acids. CDR1 SGDLS and CDR2 YYNGEE come from the germline V gene. For the CDR3, the DNA is TGTGCCAGCAGCGCCCGGGACAGGGGGCTATCACCCCTCCACTTT. Protein: CASSARDRGLSPLHF.

The chain has TRBV4-3 and TRBJ1-1; D might be TRBD1 (5 bases). CDR3 length: 17 amino acids. The germline gives CDR1 LGHNA, CDR2 YSLEER. V was pared by 3 bases and J by 0 bases, with 17 bases between. The chain's CDR3 is CASSHGRGGGVNTEAFF. In nucleotides, the CDR3 is TGCGCCAGCAGCCACGGAAGGGGCGGGGGGGTGAACACTGAAGCTTTCTTT.

V gene TRBV27 combines with J gene TRBJ1-2; 9 bases match TRBD1. The CDR3 sequence is 15 residues long. Germline values: CDR1 MNHEY, CDR2 SMNVEV (reference sequence). Trimming took 5 bases from V and 7 from J; bases not matched to a gene: 11. CDR3 protein: CASSPGTGKDGGYTF. CDR3 coding DNA: TGTGCCAGCAGTCCCGGGACAGGGAAGGATGGTGGCTACACCTTC.

The chain employs TRBV3-1 (or the pseudogene TRBV3-2) and TRBJ1-5, with D tentatively TRBD1 (6 bases). V was pared by 3 bases and J by 11 bases, with 11 bases between. The CDR3 runs to 12 residues. Germline-derived CDR1 and CDR2 are LGHDT and YNNKEL (reference sequence). The CDR3 nucleotides read TGTGCCAGCAGCCAGGGGCCAGGGGCCCAGCATTTT. It codes for CASSQGPGAQHF.

This chain connects TRBV7-2 to TRBJ1-2; D may be TRBD1 (6 bases). This CDR3 spans 12 amino acids. Germline V lookup: CDR1 SGHTA, CDR2 FQGNSA. Trimming removed 5 bases at V and 7 bases at J, with 11 bases between. CDR3 bases: TGTGCCAGCAGCCCCCGGGACACTGGCTACACCTTC. It specifies CASSPRDTGYTF.

This sequence joins TRBV6-6 and TRBJ1-5; D remains ambiguous. The germline V and J ends were trimmed by 2 bases and 5 bases, with 7 bases remaining between them. There are 13 residues in the CDR3. Per germline, CDR1 MNHNY and CDR2 SVGAGI (reference sequence). The CDR3 DNA reads as TGTGCCAGCAGTTACCAGGCCGATCAGCCCCAGCATTTT. Translation: CASSYQADQPQHF.

The CDR3 region has the DNA TGTGCCAGCTCACTATCCGGGACAGGGAGGCGCGGAACTAATGAAAAACTGTTTTTT. This sequence encodes CASSLSGTGRRGTNEKLFF. V and J are TRBV18 and TRBJ1-4; TRBD1 aligns across 9 bases. The CDR3 spans 19 residues. V shed 4 bases and J 1 base; nucleotides not matched to a gene: 13. Germline V gene data show CDR1 as KGHSH and CDR2 as LQKENI.

V gene TRBV7-9 combines with J gene TRBJ2-7; TRBD1 matches at 10 bases. The germline V gene encodes CDR1 SEHNR and CDR2 FQNEAQ (reference sequence). After removal of 4 bases from V and 1 base from J, the junction contained 4 bases not matched to a gene. The CDR3 spans 15 residues. This chain's CDR3 is CASSSGTGVSYEQYF. CDR3 DNA sequence: TGTGCCAGCAGCTCAGGGACAGGGGTATCCTACGAGCAGTACTTC. Full variable domain (missing parts from reference TRBV7-9 and TRBJ2-7): DTGVSQNPRHKITKRGQNVTFRCDPISEHNRLYWYRQTLGQGPEFLTYFQNEAQLEKSRLLSDRFSAERPKGSFSTLEIQRTEQGDSAMYLCASSSGTGVSYEQYFGPGTRLTVT.

The chain links TRBV9 to TRBJ2-1; unclear D gene. Trimming stripped 1 base from V and 7 bases from J, with 9 bases between. The length of the CDR3 is 13 residues. CDR1 and CDR2 (germline): SGDLS, YYNGEE. The CDR3 bases are TGTGCCAGCAGCGTAAGCCTAGAAAATGAGCAGTTCTTC. This sequence encodes CASSVSLENEQFF. The whole variable domain, remainder taken from reference TRBV9 and TRBJ2-1, is DSGVTQTPKHLITATGQRVTLRCSPRSGDLSVYWYQQSLDQGLQFLIQYYNGEERAKGNILERFSAQQFPDLHSELNLSSLELGDSALYFCASSVSLENEQFFGPGTRLTVL.

The chain carries TRBV7-9 and TRBJ1-4, with a tentative D call TRBD1 (6 bases). The CDR3 sequence is 15 residues long. CDR1 SEHNR and CDR2 FQNEAQ come from the germline V gene (reference sequence). The V gene lost 4 bases and the J gene lost 5 bases, with 14 bases spanning the gap. This chain's CDR3 is CASSWGPGTNEKLFF. Here the CDR3 DNA reads TGTGCCAGCAGCTGGGGGCCCGGGACGAATGAAAAACTGTTTTTT.

This chain uses TRBV29-1 with TRBJ1-1; D may be TRBD1 (5 bases). The germline V gene encodes CDR1 SQVTM and CDR2 ANQGSEA. Trimming took 8 bases from V and 0 from J, leaving 13 bases between them. The CDR3 contains 13 residues. CDR3 loop: CSSSPRVNTEAFF. CDR3 coding DNA: TGCAGCTCCTCGCCCAGGGTGAACACTGAAGCTTTCTTT.

This chain connects TRBV13 to TRBJ1-2, with D possibly matching TRBD1 (6 bases). CDR1 and CDR2 (germline): PRHDT, FYEKMQ (reference sequence). This CDR3 spans 13 amino acids. Trimming pared 2 bases from V and 8 bases from J, leaving 12 bases between. The DNA of the CDR3 is TGTGCCAGCAGCTTACGGGGGGCTGGCGGCTACACCTTC. As protein: CASSLRGAGGYTF.

The CDR3 sequence: CASSQDVGQGRAGSPLHF. CDR3 sequence (DNA): TGCGCCAGCAGCCAAGATGTGGGACAGGGAAGGGCGGGTTCACCCCTCCACTTT. The chain joins TRBV4-1 to TRBJ1-6; 9 bases fit TRBD1. The CDR3 extends over 18 amino acids. The ends lost 0 bases at V and 9 bases at J; junction bases unmatched: 12. Germline CDR1 reads MGHRA; CDR2 reads YSYEKL.

This sequence joins TRBV6-5 and TRBJ1-1, with 9 bases lining up with TRBD1. The CDR3 has 13 amino acids. The germline V gene encodes CDR1 MNHEY and CDR2 SVGAGI. The J segment lost 2 bases and the V segment lost 6 bases, leaving 1 base of the junction unmatched. The CDR3 sequence is CASRQGANTEAFF. In DNA, the CDR3 is TGTGCCAGCAGACAGGGGGCAAACACTGAAGCTTTCTTT.

The genes are TRBV24-1 and TRBJ2-2; 11 bases align to TRBD2. The V segment lost 5 bases and the J segment 2 bases; nucleotides outside the gene matches: 6. The CDR3 is made up of 17 amino acids. CDR1 and CDR2 (germline): KGHDR, SFDVKD. The CDR3, as DNA: TGTGCCACCAGTGGGGTTAGCGGGAGGGGAAACACCGGGGAGCTGTTTTTT. This gives the protein CATSGVSGRGNTGELFF.

The V and J genes are TRBV5-1 and TRBJ2-5; TRBD2 is a possible D gene (6 bases). V lost 2 bases, J lost 5 bases, and 13 bases lay in between. Per germline, CDR1 SGHRS and CDR2 YFSETQ. This CDR3 is built from 14 residues. The CDR3: CASSFGGPGETQYF. For the CDR3, the DNA is TGCGCCAGCAGCTTCGGAGGGCCCGGGGAGACCCAGTACTTC.

The CDR3 coding sequence is TGTGCCAGCTCACCACCTAACCAAGAGACCCAGTACTTC. It codes for CASSPPNQETQYF. J is TRBJ2-5 and V is TRBV18; no definite D call. The CDR3 has 13 residues. The germline V and J ends were trimmed by 0 bases and 0 bases, with 2 bases remaining between them. Germline V gives CDR1 KGHSH, CDR2 LQKENI.

The chain is built from TRBV15 and TRBJ2-1, with 14 bases that match TRBD2. J was trimmed by 2 bases and V by 5 bases; bases with no gene match: 2. This CDR3 has 16 amino acids. Germline lookup yields CDR1 LNHNV and CDR2 YYDKDF (reference sequence). The CDR3 coding sequence is TGTGCCACCAGCGGGGGACTAGCGGGAGCCTACAATGAGCAGTTCTTC. Amino acid sequence: CATSGGLAGAYNEQFF. Full variable domain (outside the CDR3, taken from reference TRBV15 and TRBJ2-1): DAMVIQNPRYQVTQFGKPVTLSCSQTLNHNVMYWYQQKSSQAPKLLFHYYDKDFNNEADTPDNFQSRRPNTSFCFLDIRSPGLGDTAMYLCATSGGLAGAYNEQFFGPGTRLTVL.

The chain is built from TRBV7-9 and TRBJ2-5; a weak D match, TRBD2 (5 bases). Germline CDR1 SEHNR, CDR2 FQNEAQ (reference sequence). This CDR3 is built from 15 residues. V lost 1 base and J lost 5, with 14 bases in between. Here the CDR3 reads CASSLGRVFGETQYF. As DNA, the CDR3 is TGTGCCAGCAGCTTAGGGCGGGTATTCGGGGAGACCCAGTACTTC.

This clone was seen a single time. The J gene is TRBJ2-4, the V gene TRBV7-8; no reliable D call. The CDR3 is made up of 14 amino acids. Trimming left V 5 bases short and J 4 bases short, with 12 bases between. Germline V CDR1 and CDR2: SGHVS, FQNEAQ. In DNA form, the CDR3 reads TGTGCCAGCAGCGGTACAGCAGAAAAAAACATTCAGTACTTC. It encodes CASSGTAEKNIQYF. Filled out from reference TRBV7-8 and TRBJ2-4, the complete variable domain reads GAGVSQSPRYKVAKRGQDVALRCDPISGHVSLFWYQQALGQGPEFLTYFQNEAQLDKSGLPSDRFFAERPEGSVSTLKIQRTQQEDSAVYLCASSGTAEKNIQYFGAGTRLSVL.

The V gene is TRBV28, the J gene TRBJ2-7; 8 bases agree with TRBD1. CDR1 is MDHEN and CDR2 is SYDVKM in the germline V gene. The junction had 4 bases not matched to a gene; V was cut back by 3 bases and J by 3 bases. This CDR3 is 14 amino acids long. The CDR3 nucleotides read TGTGCCAGCAGTTTGATGGGACAGGTCTACGAGCAGTACTTC. Amino acid sequence: CASSLMGQVYEQYF.

The V gene is TRBV20-1, the J gene TRBJ1-1; D not resolved. Trimming took 6 bases from V and 2 from J, leaving 7 bases between them. This CDR3 is 11 amino acids long. From germline, CDR1 is DFQATT and CDR2 SNEGSKA (reference sequence). The CDR3 loop is CSAAQNTEAFF. CDR3 DNA: TGCAGTGCCGCACAAAACACTGAAGCTTTCTTT.

V is TRBV28 and J is TRBJ1-6, with D unclear. Germline loops: CDR1 MDHEN, CDR2 SYDVKM. Trimming cost V 5 bases and J 7 bases, with 9 bases left between them. CDR3 length equals 13 residues. CDR3 amino acids: CASSPDWNSPLHF. CDR3 nucleotide sequence: TGTGCCAGCAGTCCTGACTGGAATTCACCCCTCCACTTT. The full variable domain, in which reference TRBV28 and TRBJ1-6 provide the parts outside the CDR3, is DVKVTQSSRYLVKRTGEKVFLECVQDMDHENMFWYRQDPGLGLRLIYFSYDVKMKEKGDIPEGYSVSREKKERFSLILESASTNQTSMYLCASSPDWNSPLHFGNGTRLTVT.

This CDR3 reads CATAPAGGQTQYF. For the CDR3, the DNA is TGTGCCACAGCTCCAGCGGGAGGACAGACCCAGTACTTC. The J gene is TRBJ2-5, the V gene TRBV24-1, with 9 bases that match TRBD2. V was clipped by 10 bases and J by 6 bases; unmatched bases: 8. Germline CDR1 is KGHDR and CDR2 is SFDVKD. The CDR3 has 13 amino acids.

This sequence joins TRBV2 and TRBJ1-1, with 7 nucleotides matching TRBD1. Germline V gene sequence: CDR1 SNHLY, CDR2 FYNNEI. After removal of 6 bases from V and 7 bases from J, the junction contained 11 bases not matched to a gene. The CDR3 has 14 amino acids. CDR3 bases: TGTGCCAGCAGGGATTCGACAGGGATAAGTGAAGCTTTCTTT. This encodes CASRDSTGISEAFF. Looking up the rest from reference TRBV2 and TRBJ1-1 gives the full variable domain: EPEVTQTPSHQVTQMGQEVILRCVPISNHLYFYWYRQILGQKVEFLVSFYNNEISEKSEIFDDQFSVERPDGSNFTLKIRSTKLEDSAMYFCASRDSTGISEAFFGQGTRLTVV.

This chain links TRBV5-5 with TRBJ2-3; 14 positions agree with TRBD2. The length of the CDR3 is 19 residues. Germline-derived CDR1 and CDR2 are SGHKS and YYEKEE (reference sequence). V shed 4 bases and J 0 bases; nucleotides not matched to a gene: 10. DNA for the CDR3: TGTGCCAGCAGCCCAGGGACTAGCGGGGGACGCCTAAGCACAGATACGCAGTATTTT. Translation gives CASSPGTSGGRLSTDTQYF. The complete variable domain, with remaining parts taken from reference TRBV5-5 and TRBJ2-3, reads DAGVTQSPTHLIKTRGQQVTLRCSPISGHKSVSWYQQVLGQGPQFIFQYYEKEERGRGNFPDRFSARQFPNYSSELNVNALLLGDSALYLCASSPGTSGGRLSTDTQYFGPGTRLTVL.

The V gene is TRBV6-5, the J gene TRBJ1-1; tentatively, D is TRBD1 (5 bases). Looked up from germline, CDR1 is MNHEY and CDR2 is SVGAGI. The CDR3 covers 15 residues. Trimming cost V 4 bases and J 5 bases, with 17 bases left between them. The CDR3 DNA follows: TGTGCCAGCAGTTCCCCTTCGGGGGTGGTTACTGAAGCTTTCTTT. Translated, it gives CASSSPSGVVTEAFF.

This clone has a single count. The genes are TRBV7-2 and TRBJ1-3; 7 nucleotides agree with TRBD1. Germline values: CDR1 SGHTA, CDR2 FQGNSA. This CDR3 spans 16 amino acids. The trim removed 1 base at V and 2 bases at J, leaving 5 bases unmatched. The CDR3 nucleotides read TGTGCCAGCAGCTTAGTTCAGGGGGTAACTGGAAACACCATATATTTT. It specifies CASSLVQGVTGNTIYF.